The 17 T cell receptor beta chains given below trace back to one sample, sequenced in a study of blood T cell repertoires in COVID-19. The repertoire was sequenced with immunoSEQ multiplex PCR; TCRdb's copy has only in-frame clones and lacks some. The sample lists under 200,000 clones, approximately 88% occurring once. Specimen: peripheral blood. Receptors originate from a woman in her sixties or seventies with acute or convalescent COVID-19.

The chain carries TRBV30 and TRBJ1-5; 11 positions match TRBD1. This CDR3 has 16 residues. Germline CDR1 reads GTSNPN; CDR2 reads SVGIG (reference sequence). Trimming removed 3 bases from V and 7 bases from J; junction bases left unmatched: 11. Written as DNA, the CDR3 is TGTGCCTGGAGCGTTCCGGGACAGGGGGTATTACAGCCCCAGCATTTT. Its translation is CAWSVPGQGVLQPQHF.

This clone showed up just once. J is TRBJ1-2 and V is TRBV2; D might be TRBD1 (5 bases). Germline V gives CDR1 SNHLY, CDR2 FYNNEI. The CDR3 spans 15 residues. V gave up 1 base and J gave up 0 bases, with 9 bases separating them. This chain's CDR3 is CASSEDRLTNYGYTF. DNA of the CDR3: TGTGCCAGCAGTGAAGACAGGCTTACTAACTATGGCTACACCTTC.

The V and J genes are TRBV19 and TRBJ2-1, with TRBD2 matching 11 bases. The CDR3 spans 16 residues. Germline CDR1 and CDR2: LNHDA and SQIVND (reference sequence). Trimming removed 3 bases from V and 4 bases from J; junction bases left unmatched: 5. CDR3 bases: TGTGCCAGTAGTATGCTAGCGGGGGGTATGTACAATGAGCAGTTCTTC. Its protein is CASSMLAGGMYNEQFF.

The chain has TRBV19 and TRBJ1-1; D may be TRBD1 (5 bases). Trimming took 4 bases from V and 1 from J, leaving 10 bases between them. Germline assignment: CDR1 LNHDA and CDR2 SQIVND (reference sequence). This CDR3 region has 14 residues. The DNA for the CDR3 is TGTGCCAGTAGTACTGACAGTCGGAACACTGAAGCTTTCTTT. It yields the protein CASSTDSRNTEAFF. Full variable domain (remainder filled in from reference TRBV19 and TRBJ1-1): DGGITQSPKYLFRKEGQNVTLSCEQNLNHDAMYWYRQDPGQGLRLIYYSQIVNDFQKGDIAEGYSVSREKKESFPLTVTSAQKNPTAFYLCASSTDSRNTEAFFGQGTRLTVV.

In this sample, this clone turned up a few times. The chain carries TRBV5-1 and TRBJ2-6; 8 nucleotides align to TRBD1. Germline V gene data show CDR1 as SGHRS and CDR2 as YFSETQ. The CDR3 is made up of 17 amino acids. V trimming: 5 bases; J trimming: 3 bases; junction bases outside the gene matches: 10. CDR3 sequence: CASRRTQGASGANVLTF. The CDR3 DNA reads TGCGCCAGCAGACGGACGCAGGGGGCGAGTGGGGCCAACGTCCTGACTTTC.

J is TRBJ1-1 and V is TRBV20-1, with unresolved D. CDR3 size: 12 residues. The V gene's germline CDR1 is DFQATT and CDR2 SNEGSKA (reference sequence). V dropped 3 bases and J dropped 4 bases, with 9 bases sitting between them. CDR3 bases: TGCAGTGCTAGTCAGGTGCGCACTGAAGCTTTCTTT. Translation gives CSASQVRTEAFF.

The chain uses TRBV7-2 and TRBJ1-3, with D perhaps TRBD1 (6 bases). CDR1 SGHTA and CDR2 FQGNSA come from the germline V gene. Trimming left V 2 bases short and J 0 bases short, with 11 bases between. This CDR3 is built from 16 residues. Here the CDR3 DNA reads TGTGCCAGCAGCTTAAGTCCAGGGGTCTCTGGAAACACCATATATTTT. It is translated as CASSLSPGVSGNTIYF.

The chain recombines TRBV28 with TRBJ2-7; 7 bases are a match to TRBD1. CDR1 and CDR2 (germline): MDHEN, SYDVKM. V gave up 6 bases and J gave up 2 bases; unmatched junction bases: 7. This CDR3 is 14 amino acids long. The CDR3 DNA is TGTGCCAGCAGAGGGACAGCTACTGCCTACGAGCAGTACTTC. It specifies CASRGTATAYEQYF.

The gene calls are TRBV4-2 and TRBJ1-4; maybe TRBD1 (6 bases). Trimming left V 3 bases short and J 5 bases short, with 10 bases between. Germline CDR1 LGHNA, CDR2 YNFKEQ. There are 14 residues in the CDR3. In DNA, the CDR3 is TGTGCCAGCAGCCACAAGGGACAAAATGAAAAACTGTTTTTT. This translates into CASSHKGQNEKLFF.

This chain connects TRBV5-4 to TRBJ1-2; D is possibly TRBD1 (5 bases). V dropped 2 bases and J dropped 0 bases, with 14 bases sitting between them. CDR3 length: 16 amino acids. CDR1 is SGHNT, CDR2 YYREEE, per germline (reference sequence). In nucleotides, the CDR3 is TGTGCCAGCAGCTTTCCAGGGCACCTTGCTAACTATGGCTACACCTTC. Amino acid sequence: CASSFPGHLANYGYTF.

The V call is TRBV19, the J call TRBJ1-2, with 8 bases aligning to TRBD1. In germline, CDR1 is LNHDA, CDR2 SQIVND (reference sequence). V dropped 1 base and J dropped 0; count of bases not matched to a gene: 7. This CDR3 region has 17 residues. The DNA of the CDR3 is TGTGCCAGTAGTATAGTTGGGACAGGATTTTCTAACTATGGCTACACCTTC. It specifies CASSIVGTGFSNYGYTF. Full variable domain (rest looked up from reference TRBV19 and TRBJ1-2): DGGITQSPKYLFRKEGQNVTLSCEQNLNHDAMYWYRQDPGQGLRLIYYSQIVNDFQKGDIAEGYSVSREKKESFPLTVTSAQKNPTAFYLCASSIVGTGFSNYGYTFGSGTRLTVV.

The J gene is TRBJ1-2, the V gene TRBV12-3 or TRBV12-4; D is perhaps TRBD1 (5 bases). This CDR3 contains 13 residues. The V gene lost 6 bases and the J gene lost 1 base, with 9 bases spanning the gap. CDR3: CASRWGLNYGYTF. The CDR3 coding sequence is TGTGCCAGCAGATGGGGACTTAACTATGGCTACACCTTC.

The V gene is TRBV4-1, the J gene TRBJ2-3, with D perhaps TRBD1 (5 bases). Germline V gene sequence: CDR1 MGHRA, CDR2 YSYEKL. The CDR3 is 14 amino acids. The germline V and J ends were trimmed by 0 bases and 9 bases, with 13 bases remaining between them. CDR3 sequence (DNA): TGCGCCAGCAGCCAAGATCGGCGGACACAGACGCAGTATTTT. Protein product: CASSQDRRTQTQYF.

This chain connects TRBV27 to TRBJ1-4; D not resolved. The CDR3 has 14 amino acids. Deletions cut 7 bases from V and 8 bases from J, with 17 bases between. Per the germline V gene, CDR1 is MNHEY and CDR2 is SMNVEV (reference sequence). DNA of the CDR3: TGTGCCAGCACTGCGGGGAGGTTAAGCGAAAAACTGTTTTTT. Protein sequence: CASTAGRLSEKLFF.

A few counts support this clone. The rearrangement uses TRBV7-9 and TRBJ2-7; 7 bases are a match to TRBD1. Germline V gene lookup returns CDR1 SEHNR and CDR2 FQNEAQ (reference sequence). V gave up 3 bases and J gave up 7 bases; unmatched junction bases: 12. CDR3 size: 15 residues. The CDR3: CASSFRRTGGGEQYF. CDR3 sequence (DNA): TGTGCCAGCAGCTTTCGACGGACAGGAGGAGGAGAGCAGTACTTC. The complete variable domain, with remaining parts taken from reference TRBV7-9 and TRBJ2-7, reads DTGVSQNPRHKITKRGQNVTFRCDPISEHNRLYWYRQTLGQGPEFLTYFQNEAQLEKSRLLSDRFSAERPKGSFSTLEIQRTEQGDSAMYLCASSFRRTGGGEQYFGPGTRLTVT.

This clone is a singleton in its sample. V gene TRBV5-1 combines with J gene TRBJ2-3; no clear D. CDR1 and CDR2 (germline): SGHRS, YFSETQ. The CDR3 loop spans 15 amino acids. Between the trimmed V and J ends, which lost 2 bases and 2 bases, there was a span of 12 bases. The CDR3 nucleotides are TGCGCCAGCAGCTTAAGGCAGACATACACAGATACGCAGTATTTT. Translated: CASSLRQTYTDTQYF.

The chain combines TRBV9 with TRBJ1-2; D call uncertain. Germline V lookup: CDR1 SGDLS, CDR2 YYNGEE. V dropped 0 bases and J dropped 10 bases, with 16 bases sitting between them. This CDR3 has 14 amino acids. The CDR3 spells CASSVVPEGYYYTF. CDR3 DNA sequence: TGTGCCAGCAGCGTAGTACCCGAGGGCTACTACTACACCTTC.